The rows below give T cell receptor beta chains drawn from one sample of a study of cytomegalovirus exposure and HLA in healthy donors. Using immunoSEQ multiplex PCR, the repertoire was profiled, and TCRdb retains in-frame clones only, with some absent. The repertoire has approximately 280,000 clones, about 90% of them found once; the top ten carry about 2%. The sequenced sample consisted of PBMCs. These receptors all stem from a woman aged 18-30 years in good health and CMV-seronegative. The conserved cysteine and the conserved F or W are not part of the CDR3 here. The D gene is left open where the match is weak. Clone size is not always given. Where it is, it says once, few, many or a class for expanded clones.

clone_size d_call j_call v_call cdr3_aa
. TRBD2 TRBJ2-2 TRBV4-1 ASSQLPGGGTGELF
. . TRBJ1-1 TRBV7-3 ASSLAGVNTEAF
. . TRBJ1-1 TRBV5-6 ASSLVEGRKYTEAF
. TRBD1 TRBJ1-2 TRBV4-1 ASSQEQGADYGYT
. TRBD2 TRBJ2-6 TRBV5-4 ASSFGGGNSGANVLT
. TRBD1 TRBJ2-5 TRBV7-6 ASSSGTGLETQY
. . TRBJ2-2 TRBV7-9 ASSLQTNTGELF
medium-sized . TRBJ2-7 TRBV7-8 ASSPRGYEQY
. . TRBJ1-6 TRBV5-1 ASSLDNQIGSPLH
few . TRBJ2-5 TRBV7-9 SSSFEETQY
. . TRBJ2-5 TRBV1 TSSQEIGGGAYQETQY
. . TRBJ1-1 TRBV27 ASSPTGTQGPNTEAF
. . TRBJ2-5 TRBV2 ASSEVESQETQY
. . TRBJ1-3 TRBV11-2 ASSPGNTIY
. . TRBJ2-7 TRBV27 ASSFTDSVQY
. . TRBJ1-1 TRBV6-5 ASKEETGRTEAF
. TRBD2 TRBJ2-7 TRBV27 ASSLSSGISYEQY
. . TRBJ2-5 TRBV27 ASSQLGDGETQY
. TRBD2 TRBJ2-1 TRBV19 ASTPGERGYNEQF
. . TRBJ2-7 TRBV6-1 ASSSGGGLYEQY
. . TRBJ2-2 TRBV4-2 ASSQEPSENTGELF
. TRBD1 TRBJ2-7 TRBV6-5 ASRLGQGVYEQY
. . TRBJ1-1 TRBV10-1 ASSESTMNTEAF
. . TRBJ1-6 TRBV6-5 ASSFDSPLKPLH
. . TRBJ2-5 TRBV4-1 ASSQELTRGQETQY
. TRBD1 TRBJ1-4 TRBV23-1 ASSRVGQGDEKLF
. . TRBJ1-2 TRBV25-1 ASKAGGDYGYT
. TRBD2 TRBJ2-5 TRBV7-9 ASSPGLDLETQY
. TRBD2 TRBJ2-1 TRBV5-6 ASSLAVSSGVLSEQF
. . TRBJ1-1 TRBV9 ASSGGGDTEAF
. TRBD1 TRBJ1-1 TRBV5-6 ASSLVGGQGFSLNTEAF
. TRBD1 TRBJ1-1 TRBV5-1 ASSQSGQGTTNTEAF